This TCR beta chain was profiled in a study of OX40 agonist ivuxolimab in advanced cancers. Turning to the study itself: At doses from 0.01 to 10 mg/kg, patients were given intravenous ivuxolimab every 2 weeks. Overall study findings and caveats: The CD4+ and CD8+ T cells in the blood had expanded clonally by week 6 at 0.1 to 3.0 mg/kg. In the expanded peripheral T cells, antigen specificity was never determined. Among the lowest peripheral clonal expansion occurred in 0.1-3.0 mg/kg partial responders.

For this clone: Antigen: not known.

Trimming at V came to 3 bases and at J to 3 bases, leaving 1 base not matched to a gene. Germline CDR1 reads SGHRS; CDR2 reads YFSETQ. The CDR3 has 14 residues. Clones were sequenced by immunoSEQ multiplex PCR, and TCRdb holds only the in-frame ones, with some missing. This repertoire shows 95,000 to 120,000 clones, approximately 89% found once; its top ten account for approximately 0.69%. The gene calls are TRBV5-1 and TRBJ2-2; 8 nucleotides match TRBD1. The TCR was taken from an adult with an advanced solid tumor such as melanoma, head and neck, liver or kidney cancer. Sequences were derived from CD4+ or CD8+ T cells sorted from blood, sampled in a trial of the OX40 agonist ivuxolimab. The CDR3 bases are TGCGCCAGCAGCTCACAGGGGGACACCGGGGAGCTGTTTTTT. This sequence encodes CASSSQGDTGELFF.